This TCR beta chain was sequenced during a study of T cells after posttransplantation cyclophosphamide. This clone appeared a few times. Its antigen is not known. V was pared by 2 bases and J by 7 bases, with 13 bases between. CDR3 length: 13 amino acids. CDR1 and CDR2 from the germline V gene are SGDLS and YYNGEE. Sequenced by immunoSEQ multiplex PCR; TCRdb stores in-frame clones only, minus some. The table shows roughly 21,000 clones, with 65% to 90% occurring only once. Notes on the study in general: Donor CD8+ memory clones often dominated recipient blood repertoires at later times. Blood and skin or GI T cell repertoires showed limited TRB overlap. Recipient CMV seropositivity and CMV reactivation strongly tracked TRB clonality.

Methotrexate plus calcineurin inhibitor accompanied controls' myeloablative marrow transplants; sampling was 1 year later. The sequence derives from a female patient between 25 and 45 years old who received an allogeneic stem cell transplant from an unrelated donor, was CMV-positive, and had acute and chronic GVHD. Among the T cells, some may be from the graft donor. This chain joins TRBV9 and TRBJ2-7, with a weak D call TRBD2 (6 bases). The sequenced sample was PBMCs, obtained about 400 days after allogeneic stem cell transplant with calcineurin inhibitor and methotrexate. The CDR3 here is CASSVEGLEEQYF. In DNA, the CDR3 is TGTGCCAGCAGCGTGGAGGGATTGGAGGAGCAGTACTTC. The full variable domain, in which reference TRBV9 and TRBJ2-7 provide the parts outside the CDR3, is DSGVTQTPKHLITATGQRVTLRCSPRSGDLSVYWYQQSLDQGLQFLIQYYNGEERAKGNILERFSAQQFPDLHSELNLSSLELGDSALYFCASSVEGLEEQYFGPGTRLTVT.